The rows below give T cell receptor beta chains drawn from one sample of a study of cytomegalovirus exposure and HLA in healthy donors. Sequencing was performed with immunoSEQ multiplex PCR; in TCRdb, only in-frame clones are kept and a portion is missing. The sample has some 81,000 clones; 72% are singletons. Sample: PBMCs. The receptors here all came from a woman aged 40 to 50 in good health and CMV-seropositive. The CDR3 runs from the conserved cysteine through the conserved F or W.

j_call,v_call,cdr3_aa
TRBJ2-1,TRBV7-2,CASSLDPTGYNEQFF
TRBJ1-1,TRBV27,CASSRGQLNTEAFF
TRBJ1-3,TRBV7-9,CASSRGSGNTIYF
TRBJ2-2,TRBV9,CASSVAGQNTGELFF
TRBJ1-1,TRBV15,CATSVRRGGTEAFF
TRBJ1-2,TRBV6-1,CASSEAVDSITYGYPF
TRBJ1-1,TRBV6-5,CASSYSEQGNTEAFF
TRBJ2-7,TRBV9,CASSVVASGEQYF
TRBJ1-2,TRBV28,CASSPRDRGRTEYGYTF
TRBJ1-5,TRBV6-1,CASSDPGQGFQPQHF
TRBJ1-2,TRBV4-2,CASSQEGGYGYTF
TRBJ2-3,TRBV27,CASRSGLAELGDTQYF
TRBJ1-2,TRBV6-1,CASSGPKTAARANYGYTF
TRBJ1-4,TRBV6-6,CASRRTGWGEKLFF
TRBJ2-2,TRBV9,CASSIGLAGASNTGELFF
TRBJ1-5,TRBV7-2,CASSSTGTGNQPQHF
TRBJ1-5,TRBV18,CASSPPDRVGPQHF
TRBJ2-7,TRBV7-9,CASSPGQGANEQYF
TRBJ1-5,TRBV28,CASSLGAGGNQPQHF
TRBJ1-4,TRBV27,CASSLTGVDEKLFF
TRBJ1-2,TRBV28,CASSPPGQVWSIYGYTF